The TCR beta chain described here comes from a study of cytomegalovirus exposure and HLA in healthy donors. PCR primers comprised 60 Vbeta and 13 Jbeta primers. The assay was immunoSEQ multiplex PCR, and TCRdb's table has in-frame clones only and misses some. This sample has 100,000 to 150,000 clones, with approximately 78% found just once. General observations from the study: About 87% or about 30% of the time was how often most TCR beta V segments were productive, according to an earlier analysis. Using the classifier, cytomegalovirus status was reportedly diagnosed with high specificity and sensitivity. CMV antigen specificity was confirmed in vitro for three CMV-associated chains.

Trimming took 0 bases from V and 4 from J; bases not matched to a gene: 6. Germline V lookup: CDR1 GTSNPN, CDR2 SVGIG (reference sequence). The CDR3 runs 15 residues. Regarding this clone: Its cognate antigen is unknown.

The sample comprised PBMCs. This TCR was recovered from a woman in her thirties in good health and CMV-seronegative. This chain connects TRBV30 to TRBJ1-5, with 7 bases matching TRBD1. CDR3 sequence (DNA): TGTGCCTGGAGTGTCGGAGGGGGCGCGAATCAGCCCCAGCATTTT. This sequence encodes CAWSVGGGANQPQHF. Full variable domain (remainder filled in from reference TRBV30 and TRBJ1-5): SQTIHQWPATLVQPVGSPLSLECTVEGTSNPNLYWYRQAAGRGLQLLFYSVGIGQISSEVPQNLSASRPQDRQFILSSKKLLLSDSGFYLCAWSVGGGANQPQHFGDGTRLSIL.